Here is one T cell receptor (beta chain) with its context. The target antigen is unknown. The source of the sample is a study of vaccination and CD4 T cells after COVID-19. Study summary: Stimuli were overlapping spike peptide pools of SARS-CoV-2 and three common cold coronaviruses (HCoV-NL63, HCoV-OC43, HCoV-229E). Study findings and constraints: Median approximately 84% of reactive clones detected in convalescent patients emerged only post-vaccination.

The Oncomine TCR Beta short-read assay sequenced DNA from cultured CD4+ T cells. Cultured CD4+ T cells were the source of extracted genomic DNA. TCRdb independently ran MiXCR on the PCR reads; one entry per CDR3 protein. The profile shows approximately 9,500 distinct CDR3 sequences, approximately 44% of them singletons. The V end lost 6 bases, the J end lost 7 bases, and 15 bases lay between the germline ends. Germline CDR1 reads MNHNS; CDR2 reads SASEGT. This CDR3 is 14 amino acids long. Treatment indicated: approximately 9-day PBMC culture with coronavirus spike peptide pools or control peptides (ViraFEST assay). Those CD4+ T cells from the unexposed donor predate the COVID-19 pandemic (2011-2018). TCRs were sequenced by ViraFEST after antigen-specific T cells had been expanded with peptide pools. Every well contained around 2.2 million PBMCs, which were grown with approximately 9 IU/ml IL-2 and approximately 9.9 ug/ml peptide pools.

J is TRBJ1-4 and V is TRBV6-1; perhaps TRBD1 as D (6 bases). The TCR was taken from a human donor in good health. Input material: CD4+ T cells from blood, cultured in vitro. The CDR3 loop reads CASSFMGHPEKLFF. The CDR3 DNA follows: TGTGCCAGCAGCTTTATGGGACACCCTGAAAAACTGTTTTTT.